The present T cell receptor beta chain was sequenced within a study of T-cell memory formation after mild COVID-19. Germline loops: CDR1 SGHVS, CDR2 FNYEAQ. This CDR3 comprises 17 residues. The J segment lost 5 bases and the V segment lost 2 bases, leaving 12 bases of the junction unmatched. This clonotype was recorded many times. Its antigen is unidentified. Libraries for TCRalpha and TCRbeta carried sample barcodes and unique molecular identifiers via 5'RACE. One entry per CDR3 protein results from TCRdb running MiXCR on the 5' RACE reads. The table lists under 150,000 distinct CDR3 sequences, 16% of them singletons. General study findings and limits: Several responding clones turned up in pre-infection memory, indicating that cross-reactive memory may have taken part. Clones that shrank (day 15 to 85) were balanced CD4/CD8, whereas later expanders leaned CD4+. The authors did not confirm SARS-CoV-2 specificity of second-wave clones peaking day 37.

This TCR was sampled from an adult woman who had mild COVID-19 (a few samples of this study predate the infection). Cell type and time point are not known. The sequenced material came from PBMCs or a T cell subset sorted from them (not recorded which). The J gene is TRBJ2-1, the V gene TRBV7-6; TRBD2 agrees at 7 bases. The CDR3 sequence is CASSLLGGALLNNEQFF. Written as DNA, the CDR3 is TGTGCCAGCAGCTTATTGGGAGGGGCCCTCCTAAACAATGAGCAGTTCTTC.